The clone carrying this T cell receptor (beta chain) turned up a few times. This record belongs to a study of beta chain features in type 1 diabetes. The V gene lost 4 bases and the J gene lost 10 bases, with 14 bases spanning the gap. This CDR3 is 13 amino acids long. Germline CDR1 is SGHNT and CDR2 is YENEEA. The study reverse transcribed the entire isolated RNA, so it sequenced expressed TCRB transcripts. The method was immunoSEQ multiplex PCR; TCRdb's version includes in-frame clones alone and lacks a portion of them. The sample holds under 550,000 clones, approximately 10% seen once. This receptor was taken from a young woman in good health. What was sequenced was naive CD4+ T cells from blood. The V gene is TRBV11-3, the J gene TRBJ2-1; D gene ambiguous. CDR3 nucleotides: TGTGCCAGCAGCTCAGGTCCCATCAGGGAGCAGTTCTTC. It encodes CASSSGPIREQFF.